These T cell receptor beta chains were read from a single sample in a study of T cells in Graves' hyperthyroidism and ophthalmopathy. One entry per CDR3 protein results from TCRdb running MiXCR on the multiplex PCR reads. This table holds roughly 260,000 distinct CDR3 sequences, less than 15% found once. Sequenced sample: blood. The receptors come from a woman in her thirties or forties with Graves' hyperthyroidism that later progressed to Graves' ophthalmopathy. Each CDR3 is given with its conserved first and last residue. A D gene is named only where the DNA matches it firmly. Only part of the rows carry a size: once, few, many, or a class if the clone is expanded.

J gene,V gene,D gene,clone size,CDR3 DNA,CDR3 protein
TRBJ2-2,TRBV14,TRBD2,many,TGTGCCAGCAGCGCCGGACTAGTTGGGAACACCGGGGAGCTGTTTTTT,CASSAGLVGNTGELFF
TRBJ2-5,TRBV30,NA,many,TGTGCCTGGAGTTTCACGGGAGTTAAGTACTTC,CAWSFTGVKYF
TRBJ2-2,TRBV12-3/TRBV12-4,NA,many,TGTGCCAGCAGAAAACAGGGAGGTCGCACCGGGGAGCTGTTTTTT,CASRKQGGRTGELFF
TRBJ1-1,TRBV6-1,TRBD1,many,TGTGCCAGCAGTCACGGGACAGGGACTGAAGCTTTCTTT,CASSHGTGTEAFF
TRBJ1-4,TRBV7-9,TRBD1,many,TGTGCCAGCAGCTCAAACAGGGGTAGTGGTGAAAAACTGTTTTTT,CASSSNRGSGEKLFF
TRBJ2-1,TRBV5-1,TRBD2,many,TGCGCCAGCAGCTGGACTCTTGCGGGAGCCTACAATGAGCAGTTCTTC,CASSWTLAGAYNEQFF
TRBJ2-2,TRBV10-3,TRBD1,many,TGTGCCACCCGGGACAGATCCACCGGGGAGCTGTTTTTT,CATRDRSTGELFF
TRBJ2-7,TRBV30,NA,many,TGTGCCTGGAGTGTGCGCTACGAGCAGTACTTC,CAWSVRYEQYF
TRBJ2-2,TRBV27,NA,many,TGTGCCAGCAGTTTTTCGTGGGAGGCCGGGGAGCTGTTTTTT,CASSFSWEAGELFF
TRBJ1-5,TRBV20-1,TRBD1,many,TGCAGTGCTAGTGGTTGGGACAGGGACAATCAGCCCCAGCATTTT,CSASGWDRDNQPQHF
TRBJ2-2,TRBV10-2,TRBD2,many,TGCGCCAGTCATGTTAAGCGGGAGTTGAGGTACGGGGAGCTGTTTTTT,CASHVKRELRYGELFF
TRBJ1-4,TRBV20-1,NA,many,TGCAGTGCTAGGTACAGGCTGGATGAAAAACTGTTTTTT,CSARYRLDEKLFF
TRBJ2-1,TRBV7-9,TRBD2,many,TGTGCCAGCACCAAAATAGCGGGAACCTACAATGAGCAGTTCTTC,CASTKIAGTYNEQFF
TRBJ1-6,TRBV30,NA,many,TGTGCCTGGAGTTTTGGGACACCGAATTCACCCCTCCACTTT,CAWSFGTPNSPLHF
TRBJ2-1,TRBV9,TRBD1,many,TGTGCCAGCAGCTCGGAACAGGGGGCGATCTACAATGAGCAGTTCTTC,CASSSEQGAIYNEQFF
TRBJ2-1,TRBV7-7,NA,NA,TGTGCTAGCACCCCCAGTGGGCCCAATGAGCAGTTCTTC,CASTPSGPNEQFF
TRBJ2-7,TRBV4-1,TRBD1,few,TGCGCCAGCAGCCACCACCCGGGACAGGGGAAAGGGCGCTCCTACGAGCAGTACTTC,CASSHHPGQGKGRSYEQYF
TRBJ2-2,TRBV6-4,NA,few,TGTGCCAGCAGTGACTCGACGAACACCGGGGAGCTGTTTTTT,CASSDSTNTGELFF
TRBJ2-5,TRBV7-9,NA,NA,TGTGCCAGCAGCCCCAGCGTCCAAGAGGCCCAGTACTTC,CASSPSVQEAQYF
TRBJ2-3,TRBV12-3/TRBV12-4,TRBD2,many,TGTGCCAGCACCCAGGGCGGGAGAGTAGCAGATACGCAGTATTTT,CASTQGGRVADTQYF
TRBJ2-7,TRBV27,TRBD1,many,TGTGCCAGCAGATTATTCTCCCGGGACAGGGGAGTAACACGCTACGAGCAGTACTTC,CASRLFSRDRGVTRYEQYF
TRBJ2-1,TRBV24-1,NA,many,TGTGCCACCAGTGACCCAAACTTGGATGAGCAGTTCTTC,CATSDPNLDEQFF
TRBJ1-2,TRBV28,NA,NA,TGTGCCAGCACCTTGGAGGGAGGGCGCGGCTACACCTTC,CASTLEGGRGYTF
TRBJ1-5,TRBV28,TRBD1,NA,TGTGCCAGCAGTTTATGGGGGGGGACAGAAAATCAGCCCCAGCATTTT,CASSLWGGTENQPQHF
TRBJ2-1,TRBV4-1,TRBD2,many,TGCGCCAGCAGCCAAGCCCCAGGGACTAGCGGGCGAAATGAGCAGTTCTTC,CASSQAPGTSGRNEQFF
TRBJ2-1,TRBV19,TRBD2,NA,TGTGCCAGTAGTAGCGTCGCTAGCGGGAGACTCGGCGAGCAGTTCTTC,CASSSVASGRLGEQFF
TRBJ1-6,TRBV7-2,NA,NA,TGTGCCAGCAGCTTAGAAGGGACCTCACCCCTCCACTTT,CASSLEGTSPLHF
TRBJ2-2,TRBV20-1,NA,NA,TGCAGTGCTAGAGGATCGAGCCAGAACACCGGGGAGGTGTTTTTT,CSARGSSQNTGEVFF
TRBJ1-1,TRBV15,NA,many,TGTGCCACCAGCAGCAACCTGGGATTAGCTTTCTTT,CATSSNLGLAFF
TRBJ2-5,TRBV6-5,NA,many,TGTGCCAGCAGTTACTCGATGGTAGCCCCGAGTGGCGGGGAGACCCAGTACTTC,CASSYSMVAPSGGETQYF
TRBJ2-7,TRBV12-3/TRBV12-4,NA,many,TGTGCCAGCAGTTTAGCGGGAGGACCGCACTACGAGCAGTACTTC,CASSLAGGPHYEQYF
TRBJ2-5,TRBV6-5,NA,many,TGTGCCAGCAGTTACTCTTCCCGCGGGCAAGGGACCCAGTACTTC,CASSYSSRGQGTQYF
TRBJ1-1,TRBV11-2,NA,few,TGTGCCAGCAGCTTAGTAGCCCCCAAAGACAGGCTACGAAGGAACACTGAAGCTTTCTTT,CASSLVAPKDRLRRNTEAFF
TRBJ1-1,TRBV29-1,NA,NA,TGCAGCGTTGTGGGGCCTGAAGCTTTCTTT,CSVVGPEAFF
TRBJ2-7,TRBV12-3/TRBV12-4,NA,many,TGTGCCAGCAGAGCCGGGACGGACTCTCAGGAGCAGTACTTC,CASRAGTDSQEQYF
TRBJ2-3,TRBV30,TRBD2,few,TGTGCCTGGTTGGGGACTAGTTATTCTACGCAGTATTTT,CAWLGTSYSTQYF
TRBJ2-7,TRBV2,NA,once,TGTGCCAGCAGTGAAGTTCAGGGGTTATACGAGCAGTACTTC,CASSEVQGLYEQYF
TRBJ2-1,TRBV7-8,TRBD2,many,TGTGCCAGCACCCAGACTAGCGATGAGCAGTTCTTC,CASTQTSDEQFF
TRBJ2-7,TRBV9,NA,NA,TGTGCCAGCTCCCCGGGCAACTACGAGCAGTACTTC,CASSPGNYEQYF
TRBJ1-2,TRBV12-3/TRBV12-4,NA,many,TGTGCCAGCAGCTTAACCCTCTTTGGGGAGGGTCGGAACTATGGCTACACCTTC,CASSLTLFGEGRNYGYTF
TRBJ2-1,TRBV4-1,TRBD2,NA,TGCGCCAGCAGCCAAATAGGACTAGCGGGCAATGAGCAGTTCTTC,CASSQIGLAGNEQFF
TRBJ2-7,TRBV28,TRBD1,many,TGTGCCAGCAGTTTCCTTGGCAGGGGGCAATACGAGCAGTACTTC,CASSFLGRGQYEQYF
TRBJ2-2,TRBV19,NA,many,TGTGCCAGTAGTCCCCCCGGGACGGAGGGTACCGGGGAGCTGTTTTTT,CASSPPGTEGTGELFF
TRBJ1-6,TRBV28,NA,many,TGTGCCAGCAAGGGAACCGGGACACAGAATTCACCCCTCCACTTT,CASKGTGTQNSPLHF
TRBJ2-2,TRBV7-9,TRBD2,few,TGTGCCAGCGGCGGACTAGTGCTGACCGGGGAGCTGTTTTTT,CASGGLVLTGELFF
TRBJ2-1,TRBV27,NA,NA,TGTGCCAGCAGTCTGCTAGCCCGGAACAATGAGCAGTTCTTC,CASSLLARNNEQFF
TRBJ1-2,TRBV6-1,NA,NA,TGTGCCAGCCGTGGGGGAGAGGGCTACACCTTC,CASRGGEGYTF
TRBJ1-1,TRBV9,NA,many,TGTGCCAGCTCCCTAGGGGGGAAGAGCACTGAAGCTTTCTTT,CASSLGGKSTEAFF
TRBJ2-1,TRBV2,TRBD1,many,TGTGCCAGCACGGCTGCACAGGGGGCGTCCTACAATGAGCAGTTCTTC,CASTAAQGASYNEQFF
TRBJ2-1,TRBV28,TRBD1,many,TGTGCCAGCAGTTCCCAGGGGACAGGGGTTGAGCAGTTCTTC,CASSSQGTGVEQFF
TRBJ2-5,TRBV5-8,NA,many,TGTGCCAGCAGTCGGAGGGCCGGAGTTGAGACCCAGTACTTC,CASSRRAGVETQYF
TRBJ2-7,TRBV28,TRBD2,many,TGTGCCAGCAGTTTGGGCGGGAGATGGCACGAGCAGTACTTC,CASSLGGRWHEQYF
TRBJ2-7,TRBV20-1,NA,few,TGCAGTGCTAGAAAGACATACGAGCAGTACTTC,CSARKTYEQYF
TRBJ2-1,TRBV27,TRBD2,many,TGTGCCAGCAGTACAAGGACTAGCGGGAGGGGAAATGAGCAGTTCTTC,CASSTRTSGRGNEQFF
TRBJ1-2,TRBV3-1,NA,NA,TGTGCCAGCAGCCAACGGCTTCGAGGGGGATCGGATGGCTACACCTTC,CASSQRLRGGSDGYTF
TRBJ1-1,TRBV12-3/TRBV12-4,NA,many,TGTGCCAGCAGTTTGGGGGCCTCGAACACTGAAGCTTTCTTT,CASSLGASNTEAFF
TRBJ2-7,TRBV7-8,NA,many,TGTGCCAGCAGCTTATTCGGGGACCGCTCCTACGAGCAGTACTTC,CASSLFGDRSYEQYF
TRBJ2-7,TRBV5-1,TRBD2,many,TGCGCCAGCAGCTTGGTCCTAGCGGTCTCCTACGAGCAGTACTTC,CASSLVLAVSYEQYF
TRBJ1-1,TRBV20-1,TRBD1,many,TGCAGTGCTAGAGATGAGTACGAGACAGGGGATGAAGCTTTCTTT,CSARDEYETGDEAFF
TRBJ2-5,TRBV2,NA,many,TGTGCCAGCAGAAAACAAGGACTAAACAAGGAGACCCAGTACTTC,CASRKQGLNKETQYF